The 32 T cell receptor beta chains below all came from one sample that was sequenced in a study of T cells after yellow fever vaccination (dated by TCRdb to about 2019). Libraries came from 5' RACE. This sample was sequenced with an Illumina NovaSeq 6000. TCRdb itself trimmed the public reads at Q25 with fastp, ran MiXCR and retained productive beta chains. Here each entry gathers all rows of one CDR3 protein and keeps the most common genes and DNA. The sample contains over 250,000 distinct CDR3 sequences, approximately 5.2% of them found a single time. The ten largest clones add up to around 3.3% of the sample. What the treatment or condition label conveys for this sample: live attenuated yellow fever vaccine strain. The sample was CD4+ T cells sorted from PBMCs, taken on the day of the yellow fever booster vaccination. The source is a man between 18 and 35 years old who received the YFV17D yellow fever vaccine.

The rearrangement uses TRBV27 and TRBJ2-5, with D tentatively TRBD2 (6 bases). This CDR3 is 15 amino acids long. Germline CDR1 and CDR2: MNHEY and SMNVEV (reference sequence). V lost 5 bases and J lost 1, with 14 bases in between. The CDR3 loop reads CASSLARGSQETQYF. CDR3 coding DNA: TGTGCCAGCAGTCTAGCTCGGGGGAGCCAAGAGACCCAGTACTTC.

This clonotype was picked up many times. This rearrangement joins TRBV6-6 to TRBJ2-7; D uncertain. V lost 0 bases, J lost 3 bases, and 9 bases lay in between. This CDR3 is 14 amino acids long. Germline CDR1 and CDR2: MNHNY and SVGAGI (reference sequence). DNA for the CDR3: TGTGCCAGCAGTTACTCGAATGGTGACTACGAGCAGTACGTC. This encodes CASSYSNGDYEQYV.

The rearrangement joins TRBV20-1 to TRBJ1-2; D is perhaps TRBD1 (5 bases). The V and J ends lost 7 bases and 2 bases respectively, with 17 bases between them. The CDR3 has 14 residues. In germline, CDR1 is DFQATT, CDR2 SNEGSKA (reference sequence). The chain's CDR3 is CSVPVGTVNYGYTF. CDR3 in DNA: TGCAGTGTCCCGGTCGGGACGGTGAACTATGGCTACACCTTC.

This clonotype was recorded at least ten times. The V call is TRBV7-9, the J call TRBJ1-2; 11 bases match TRBD1. J was trimmed by 7 bases and V by 6 bases; bases with no gene match: 7. Looked up from germline, CDR1 is SEHNR and CDR2 is FQNEAQ (reference sequence). The CDR3 is made up of 14 amino acids. The CDR3 DNA reads TGTGCCAGCAGTCCCGGACAGGGGGCTAGTGGCTACACCTTC. It is translated as CASSPGQGASGYTF.

There are a few counts of this clonotype. This chain uses TRBV6-2 or TRBV6-3 with TRBJ2-7, with D possibly TRBD2 on 6 matching bases. The V and J ends lost 6 bases and 3 bases respectively, with 15 bases between them. This CDR3 is built from 14 residues. Looked up from germline, CDR1 is MNHEY and CDR2 is SVGEGT. Here the CDR3 reads CASSYGGILYEQYV. Here the CDR3 DNA reads TGTGCCAGCAGCTACGGAGGGATCCTCTACGAGCAGTACGTC.

This clonotype was counted a few times. The chain is built from TRBV3-1 and TRBJ1-2; unclear D gene. V was clipped by 1 base and J by 4 bases, with 10 bases between them. CDR1 is LGHDT, CDR2 YNNKEL, per germline (reference sequence). There are 14 residues in the CDR3. The DNA of the CDR3 is TGTGCCAGCAGCCAAGTAACAGAGGGCTATGGCTACACCTTC. Encoded protein: CASSQVTEGYGYTF.

This clonotype appeared many times. The CDR3 loop is CASSQGNYQPQHF. CDR3 nucleotides: TGTGCCAGCAGCCAAGGCAACTATCAGCCCCAGCATTTT. J is TRBJ1-5 and V is TRBV3-1; D unresolved. The V gene's germline CDR1 is LGHDT and CDR2 YNNKEL (reference sequence). The CDR3 runs 13 residues. Deletions cut 1 base from V and 5 bases from J, with 6 bases between.

The chain links TRBV7-2 to TRBJ1-5, with TRBD1 matching 7 bases. CDR1 is SGHTA, CDR2 FQGNSA, per germline. V gave up 6 bases and J gave up 6 bases; unmatched junction bases: 11. The CDR3 covers 15 residues. The CDR3 DNA reads TGTGCCAGCAGACCCGGGGGAGGGGGCTTTCAGCCCCAGCATTTT. It yields the protein CASRPGGGGFQPQHF.

This clonotype was counted between two and nine times. The J gene is TRBJ2-2, the V gene TRBV7-9, with TRBD1 identical over 7 bases. Germline CDR1 reads SEHNR; CDR2 reads FQNEAQ (reference sequence). The J segment lost 0 bases and the V segment lost 11 bases, leaving 12 bases of the junction unmatched. This CDR3 is built from 16 residues. The CDR3 DNA is TGTGCCGGGGTATCGGGACAGCGAACGAACACCGGGGAGCTGTTTTTT. Translation: CAGVSGQRTNTGELFF.

This clonotype was observed at least ten times. J is TRBJ2-7 and V is TRBV20-1; D gene ambiguous. The V end lost 6 bases, the J end lost 3 bases, and 15 bases lay between the germline ends. Germline V lookup: CDR1 DFQATT, CDR2 SNEGSKA (reference sequence). This CDR3 has 13 amino acids. CDR3 amino acids: CSAQKATGYEQYF. The CDR3 coding sequence is TGCAGTGCACAAAAGGCTACTGGCTACGAGCAGTACTTC.

This clonotype has more than one count but fewer than ten. This chain links TRBV18 with TRBJ1-3; no definite D call. The CDR3 length is 14 residues. V lost 2 bases and J lost 0, with 5 bases in between. CDR1 and CDR2 (germline): KGHSH, LQKENI. As DNA, the CDR3 is TGTGCCAGCTCACCATCCGTCTCTGGAAACACCATATATTTT. It encodes CASSPSVSGNTIYF. Looking up the rest from reference TRBV18 and TRBJ1-3 gives the full variable domain: NAGVMQNPRHLVRRRGQEARLRCSPMKGHSHVYWYRQLPEEGLKFMVYLQKENIIDESGMPKERFSAEFPKEGPSILRIQQVVRGDSAAYFCASSPSVSGNTIYFGEGSWLTVV.

The chain combines TRBV7-2 with TRBJ2-5; 15 bases agree with TRBD2. Trimming removed 4 bases from V and 5 bases from J; junction bases left unmatched: 5. CDR3 size: 16 residues. Germline values: CDR1 SGHTA, CDR2 FQGNSA. The CDR3 DNA reads as TGTGCCAGCAGCTCTAGGACTAGCGGGGGGGCTGAGACCCAGTACTTC. The encoded protein is CASSSRTSGGAETQYF.

V gene TRBV5-1 combines with J gene TRBJ2-7; D uncertain. Trimming took 4 bases from V and 3 from J, leaving 11 bases between them. Germline loops: CDR1 SGHRS, CDR2 YFSETQ. The CDR3 length is 13 residues. The CDR3 region is CASSPHGFYEQYF. The CDR3, as DNA: TGCGCCAGCAGCCCGCACGGGTTCTACGAGCAGTACTTC.

J is TRBJ1-1 and V is TRBV6-2 or TRBV6-3; maybe TRBD1 (6 bases). V lost 0 bases and J 1 base, leaving 18 bases between the germline ends. The CDR3 is 18 residues long. CDR1 is MNHEY and CDR2 is SVGEGT in the germline V gene. CDR3 amino acids: CASSYSSRLRGQNTEAFF. The CDR3 coding sequence is TGTGCCAGCAGTTACTCGTCCCGATTGAGGGGACAGAACACTGAAGCTTTCTTT.

The rearrangement uses TRBV4-1 and TRBJ1-6; unclear D gene. Germline loops: CDR1 MGHRA, CDR2 YSYEKL. This CDR3 spans 19 amino acids. V dropped 3 bases and J dropped 0 bases, with 18 bases sitting between them. Here the CDR3 reads CASSQASLWVSSYNSPLHF. DNA for the CDR3: TGCGCCAGCAGCCAGGCCTCACTGTGGGTTAGCTCCTATAATTCACCCCTCCACTTT.

This clonotype was seen only a few times. The rearrangement joins TRBV5-4 to TRBJ2-6; 7 nucleotides align to TRBD1. Germline values: CDR1 SGHNT, CDR2 YYREEE (reference sequence). Trimming took 2 bases from V and 0 from J; bases not matched to a gene: 5. The CDR3 is 17 residues long. CDR3 sequence (DNA): TGTGCCAGCAGCTTAGGGGGCGGCGACTCTGGGGCCAACGTCCTGACTTTC. Encoded protein: CASSLGGGDSGANVLTF.

This chain uses TRBV7-9 with TRBJ1-2; a possible D gene is TRBD1 (6 bases). This CDR3 comprises 13 residues. Per germline, CDR1 SEHNR and CDR2 FQNEAQ (reference sequence). The ends were cut back, 8 bases at V and 4 bases at J, with 14 bases in the middle. DNA for the CDR3: TGTGCCAGCGCCCGAGGACAGCCCTATGGCTACACCTTC. It encodes CASARGQPYGYTF.

This clonotype was seen repeatedly, ten times or more. The V gene is TRBV11-2, the J gene TRBJ2-1, with D tentatively TRBD2 (5 bases). This CDR3 has 14 amino acids. CDR1 is SGHAT and CDR2 is FQNNGV in the germline V gene. V was cut by 0 bases and J by 4 bases, with 7 bases left in between. The CDR3 sequence: CASSLERAYNEQFF. The CDR3 DNA reads TGTGCCAGCAGCTTAGAGCGGGCTTACAATGAGCAGTTCTTC.

The gene calls are TRBV12-3 or TRBV12-4 and TRBJ2-2; tentatively, D is TRBD1 or TRBD2 (7 bases each). Trimming removed 6 bases from V and 7 bases from J, with 18 bases in between. The CDR3 covers 15 residues. Here the CDR3 reads CASSQGGPRGGELFF. In DNA form, the CDR3 reads TGTGCCAGCAGCCAGGGGGGGCCGCGGGGCGGGGAGCTGTTTTTT.

Ten or more counts support this clonotype. The chain employs TRBV12-3 or TRBV12-4 and TRBJ1-5; the D is unclear. Trimming took 5 bases from V and 3 from J, leaving 5 bases between them. The CDR3 extends over 12 amino acids. The DNA of the CDR3 is TGTGCCAGCAGTCTCGACAATCAGCCCCAGCATTTT. The encoded protein is CASSLDNQPQHF.

This clonotype has more than one count but fewer than ten. The chain has TRBV6-5 and TRBJ1-2; D is unresolved. Germline V gene data show CDR1 as MNHEY and CDR2 as SVGAGI. CDR3 size: 11 residues. V lost 5 bases and J 7 bases, leaving 8 bases between the germline ends. The CDR3 bases are TGTGCCAGCAGTACAGAGGGTGGCTACACCTTC. It yields the protein CASSTEGGYTF.

In this sample, this clonotype turned up a few times. This chain uses TRBV18 with TRBJ1-5; tentatively, D is TRBD1 (5 bases). This CDR3 contains 15 residues. Trimming took off 5 bases at V and 5 bases at J, with 16 bases between the two ends. CDR1 is KGHSH and CDR2 is LQKENI in the germline V gene. The CDR3 reads CASSTGHGGYQPQHF. CDR3 nucleotide sequence: TGTGCCAGCTCAACCGGGCATGGGGGTTATCAGCCCCAGCATTTT.

The V and J genes are TRBV11-2 and TRBJ2-1, with D tentatively TRBD1 (6 bases). Trimming removed 5 bases at V and 6 bases at J, with 17 bases between. Per the germline V gene, CDR1 is SGHAT and CDR2 is FQNNGV. The CDR3 loop spans 15 amino acids. The CDR3 reads CASSPLQGSGNEQFF. CDR3 nucleotide sequence: TGTGCCAGCAGCCCATTACAGGGATCCGGCAATGAGCAGTTCTTC.

The chain uses TRBV6-2 or TRBV6-3 and TRBJ1-5, with D hard to call. Between the trimmed V and J ends, which lost 0 bases and 0 bases, there was a span of 6 bases. Per germline, CDR1 MNHEY and CDR2 SVGEGT. The CDR3 loop spans 15 amino acids. CDR3 region: CASSYSRYSNQPQHF. CDR3 coding DNA: TGTGCCAGCAGTTACTCCAGATATAGCAATCAGCCCCAGCATTTT.

The genes are TRBV11-3 and TRBJ2-7, with TRBD2 as a possible D gene (5 bases). V shed 3 bases and J shed 4 bases, with 16 bases lying between them. This CDR3 spans 15 amino acids. Germline V lookup: CDR1 SGHNT, CDR2 YENEEA. This CDR3 reads CASSFHRTPSYEQYV. DNA of the CDR3: TGTGCCAGCAGCTTCCACCGGACTCCGTCTTACGAGCAGTACGTC.

This clonotype was seen at least ten times. The V gene is TRBV12-3 or TRBV12-4, the J gene TRBJ2-6, with D perhaps matching TRBD1 (6 bases). Between the trimmed V and J ends, which lost 6 bases and 1 base, there was a span of 10 bases. The CDR3 contains 15 residues. This chain's CDR3 is CASSLRGSGANVLTF. The CDR3 DNA reads TGTGCCAGCAGCCTCAGGGGATCTGGGGCCAACGTCCTGACTTTC.

This clonotype was seen a few times. This chain connects TRBV6-5 to TRBJ2-6, with D uncertain. This CDR3 has 15 residues. The germline gives CDR1 MNHEY, CDR2 SVGAGI. The V and J ends lost 0 bases and 3 bases respectively, with 6 bases between them. CDR3 loop: CASSYSGNGANVLTF. The CDR3 DNA follows: TGTGCCAGCAGTTACTCTGGGAATGGGGCCAACGTCCTGACTTTC.

The sample holds many counts of this clonotype. This CDR3 reads CASSPSAATNTGELFF. The CDR3 coding sequence is TGTGCCAGCAGTCCTAGCGCAGCGACGAACACCGGGGAGCTGTTTTTT. The chain carries TRBV27 and TRBJ2-2; possibly TRBD2 for D (6 bases). This CDR3 contains 16 residues. In germline, CDR1 is MNHEY, CDR2 SMNVEV (reference sequence). V lost 5 bases and J 0 bases, leaving 13 bases between the germline ends.

J is TRBJ1-1 and V is TRBV6-5; 8 positions match TRBD1. After removal of 2 bases from V and 7 bases from J, the junction contained 12 bases not matched to a gene. The CDR3 runs to 16 residues. Per the germline V gene, CDR1 is MNHEY and CDR2 is SVGAGI. The CDR3 reads CASSYAQGTGTDEAFF. The CDR3 DNA reads as TGTGCCAGCAGTTACGCCCAAGGGACAGGTACCGATGAAGCTTTCTTT.

This clonotype was seen a handful of times. J is TRBJ1-1 and V is TRBV5-4; 7 bases line up with TRBD1. J was trimmed by 1 base and V by 4 bases; bases with no gene match: 7. The germline V gene has CDR1 SGHNT and CDR2 YYREEE (reference sequence). The CDR3 runs to 15 residues. CDR3 in DNA: TGTGCCAGCAGCCCAGGGGGGTCCCCGAACACTGAAGCTTTCTTT. It encodes CASSPGGSPNTEAFF.

V and J are TRBV6-4 and TRBJ1-1; no clear D. CDR3 length: 13 residues. V was cut by 6 bases and J by 1 base, with 9 bases left in between. In germline, CDR1 is MRHNA, CDR2 SNTAGT. Here the CDR3 DNA reads TGTGCCAGCAGAAGGCTATGGAACACTGAAGCTTTCTTT. Translation gives CASRRLWNTEAFF.

This clonotype was found many times. J is TRBJ2-3 and V is TRBV29-1; possibly TRBD2 for D (7 bases). Germline V gene lookup returns CDR1 SQVTM and CDR2 ANQGSEA. Trimming left V 2 bases short and J 6 bases short, with 18 bases between. This CDR3 spans 15 amino acids. The CDR3 region has the DNA TGCAGCGTTGAAACCGGGGGGCATTCGGGGGATACGCAGTATTTT. Its protein product is CSVETGGHSGDTQYF.